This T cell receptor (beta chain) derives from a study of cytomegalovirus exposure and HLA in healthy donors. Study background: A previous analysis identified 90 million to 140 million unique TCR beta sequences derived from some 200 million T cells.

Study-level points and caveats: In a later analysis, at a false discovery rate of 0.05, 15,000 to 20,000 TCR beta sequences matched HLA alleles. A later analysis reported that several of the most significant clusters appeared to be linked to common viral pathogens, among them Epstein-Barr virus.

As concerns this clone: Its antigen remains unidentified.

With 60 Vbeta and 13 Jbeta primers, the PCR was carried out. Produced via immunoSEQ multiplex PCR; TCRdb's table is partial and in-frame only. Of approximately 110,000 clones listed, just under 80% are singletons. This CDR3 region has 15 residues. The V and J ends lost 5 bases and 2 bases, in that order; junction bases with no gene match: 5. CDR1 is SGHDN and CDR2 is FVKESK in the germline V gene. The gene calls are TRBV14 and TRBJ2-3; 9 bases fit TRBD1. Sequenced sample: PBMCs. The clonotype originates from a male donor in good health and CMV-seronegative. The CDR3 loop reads CASSKGTGSTDTQYF. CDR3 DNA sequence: TGTGCCAGCAGCAAAGGGACAGGGTCCACAGATACGCAGTATTTT.